This T cell receptor (beta chain) came from a study of graft-versus-host responses after intestinal transplantation. On this clone itself: Antigen unknown.

Findings and limits, study-wide: Patients with graft-donor T cell macrochimerism had high graft-versus-host to host-versus-graft clonal ratios in allografts.

The V gene's germline CDR1 is SGHTA and CDR2 FQGNSA. V lost 7 bases and J lost 6, with 13 bases in between. CDR3 length: 14 residues. Assay: immunoSEQ multiplex PCR; the TCRdb copy retains only in-frame clones and omits some. The data show tens of thousands of clones, 85% to 95% seen once. This chain uses TRBV7-2 with TRBJ1-6; no definite D call. The input for sequencing was unstimulated CD8+ T cells sorted from spleen or lymph node cells, taken before intestinal transplant. This TCR was recovered from a human donor who received an intestinal transplant. The CDR3 bases are TGTGCCAGCACCATAGGAGGGAGTAATTCACCCCTCCACTTT. It yields the protein CASTIGGSNSPLHF.